In its sample, the clone carrying this T cell receptor (beta chain) was seen many times. Its matching antigen is unknown. This sample is drawn from a study of blood T cells in healthy people across ages. The authors ran a second PCR of roughly 6 to 12 cycles using a sample-barcoded 5' primer and a J-beta primer mix. Each sample provided no less than 2.5 million CDR3-containing paired-end reads. From the 5' RACE reads, TCRdb called clonotypes with MiXCR, one entry per CDR3 protein. The sample includes about 580,000 distinct CDR3 sequences, around 48% of them seen just once. Study observations and caveats: Higher diversity, along with more naive CD4+ cells, distinguished long-lived donors from aged donors.

V dropped 0 bases and J dropped 10; count of bases not matched to a gene: 6. This CDR3 comprises 15 residues. The germline CDR1 and CDR2 sequences are MNHEY and SVGAGI. Sequencing used blood. The sequence derives from a man at least 80 years old in good health. V gene TRBV6-5 combines with J gene TRBJ2-1; 10 nucleotides match TRBD2. The DNA for the CDR3 is TGTGCCAGCAGTTACTCACTAGCGGGATGGGTAGAGCAGTTCTTC. Translation gives CASSYSLAGWVEQFF.